The sequence of this T cell receptor beta chain was determined in a study of regulatory T cells in long-lasting Graves disease. Study-wide results and limits: New patients shared fewer public clonotypes (over 900) than persistent patients did (more than 2,500).

This clonotype appeared a single time. Its antigen remains unidentified. Construction of the TCR beta libraries employed iRepertoire HTBI primers in conjunction with Arm-PCR of CDR3 regions. TCRdb processed the multiplex PCR reads anew with MiXCR; each CDR3 protein has one entry. The table has almost 450,000 distinct CDR3 sequences, about a sixth seen once. The time point: newly diagnosed GD, antithyroid drugs for less than 3 months. PBMCs provided the RNA from which the TCR library was made. It was American Thyroid Association guidelines that determined Graves' disease diagnosis. Germline-derived CDR1 and CDR2 are MNHNS and SASEGT. The J segment lost 4 bases and the V segment lost 8 bases, leaving 17 bases of the junction unmatched. The CDR3 is 20 amino acids. The same data also went into a second study, on T cells in Graves' hyperthyroidism and ophthalmopathy. That paper states: HTBI primers were employed in a first-round RT-PCR of the TCR CDR3.

V gene TRBV6-1 combines with J gene TRBJ2-6; 13 bases fit TRBD2. This sample comprised peripheral blood mononuclear cells (PBMCs), obtained at new diagnosis, from a patient treated with antithyroid drugs. This sequence was found in a woman aged 25 to 39 with Graves disease. The CDR3 here is CASRNRDRGLAGPGANVLTF. DNA for the CDR3: TGTGCCAGCCGCAACCGCGACCGGGGACTAGCGGGACCCGGGGCCAACGTCCTGACTTTC.